The 19 T cell receptor beta chains reported below all come from one sample, sequenced in a study of CD8 T cells in ankylosing spondylitis. TCRdb called the 5' RACE reads again in MiXCR, with one record for every CDR3 protein. This table has about 310,000 distinct CDR3 sequences, around 20% appearing once. Source material: blood, either unsorted or a sorted T cell fraction (not recorded which). The receptors shown here come from a female donor with ankylosing spondylitis or in good health (not recorded which).

This clonotype was detected ten times or more. This sequence joins TRBV5-1 and TRBJ1-1, with D perhaps matching TRBD1 (5 bases). Trimming removed 0 bases from V and 1 base from J, with 7 bases in between. CDR1 and CDR2 from the germline V gene are SGHRS and YFSETQ. The CDR3 is 14 amino acids. The CDR3 DNA follows: TGCGCCAGCAGCTTGGTGACAGAGAACACTGAAGCTTTCTTT. Translated, it gives CASSLVTENTEAFF.

The CDR3 DNA reads as TGCAGCGTTGAGCGGGGTGAGGGGGGCTACACCTTC. It encodes CSVERGEGGYTF. The chain recombines TRBV29-1 with TRBJ1-2; a weak D match, TRBD1 (5 bases). V shed 3 bases and J shed 8 bases, with 13 bases lying between them. CDR1 SQVTM and CDR2 ANQGSEA come from the germline V gene. The CDR3 sequence is 12 residues long.

A few counts support this clonotype. The chain links TRBV19 to TRBJ2-7; 7 bases fit TRBD1. The V segment lost 6 bases and the J segment 5 bases; nucleotides outside the gene matches: 10. Germline V gives CDR1 LNHDA, CDR2 SQIVND (reference sequence). CDR3 length: 14 residues. The CDR3 DNA reads TGTGCCAGTAGAAAGACAGGGACCAGCCACGAGCAGTACTTC. As protein: CASRKTGTSHEQYF.

Only a few counts were recorded for this clonotype. The chain combines TRBV11-3 with TRBJ2-1, with 10 bases fitting TRBD2. Trimming at V came to 4 bases and at J to 5 bases, leaving 5 bases not matched to a gene. The CDR3 runs to 15 residues. CDR1 is SGHNT, CDR2 YENEEA, per germline. This CDR3 reads CASSSGTSVNNEQFF. The CDR3 DNA follows: TGTGCCAGCAGCTCTGGGACTAGCGTTAACAATGAGCAGTTCTTC.

This sequence joins TRBV5-6 and TRBJ1-2; D gene unclear. V shed 5 bases and J shed 6 bases, with 17 bases lying between them. This CDR3 is built from 14 residues. Germline V CDR1 and CDR2: SGHDT, YYEEEE. In DNA form, the CDR3 reads TGTGCCAGCAGGCCCCAACTGGGCCTGGATGGCTACACCTTC. It is translated as CASRPQLGLDGYTF.

This clonotype appeared a few times. The chain couples TRBV20-1 to TRBJ2-1, with D perhaps matching TRBD2 (5 bases). The CDR3 consists of 12 residues. Germline V CDR1 and CDR2: DFQATT, SNEGSKA (reference sequence). V dropped 6 bases and J dropped 5 bases, with 11 bases sitting between them. This CDR3 reads CSAPGVNNEQFF. The CDR3 DNA follows: TGCAGTGCACCCGGGGTCAACAATGAGCAGTTCTTC.

There are many counts of this clonotype. V gene TRBV6-1 combines with J gene TRBJ2-1; TRBD2 aligns across 7 bases. CDR3 length: 15 amino acids. The trim removed 5 bases at V and 6 bases at J, leaving 10 bases unmatched. Germline V gives CDR1 MNHNS, CDR2 SASEGT. This chain's CDR3 is CASSQDLSGPNEQFF. The CDR3, as DNA: TGTGCCAGCAGTCAAGACCTTAGCGGGCCCAATGAGCAGTTCTTC.

The J gene is TRBJ2-6, the V gene TRBV5-1; 7 nucleotides line up with TRBD1. CDR3 length equals 18 residues. Germline V gives CDR1 SGHRS, CDR2 YFSETQ. The J segment lost 1 base and the V segment lost 1 base, leaving 8 bases of the junction unmatched. The CDR3 loop is CASSLPGGKESGANVLTF. The CDR3 bases are TGCGCCAGCAGCTTGCCAGGGGGAAAGGAGTCTGGGGCCAACGTCCTGACTTTC.

The table lists this clonotype with many counts. The chain has TRBV29-1 and TRBJ1-2; the match to TRBD1 covers 9 bases. Unmatched junction bases numbered 6, after V lost 5 bases and J lost 5 bases. Germline V gene lookup returns CDR1 SQVTM and CDR2 ANQGSEA. CDR3 size: 13 residues. The chain's CDR3 is CSVQQGAGYGYTF. DNA for the CDR3: TGCAGCGTTCAACAGGGGGCGGGTTATGGCTACACCTTC. The variable domain in full, completed from reference TRBV29-1 and TRBJ1-2, reads SAVISQKPSRDICQRGTSLTIQCQVDSQVTMMFWYRQQPGQSLTLIATANQGSEATYESGFVIDKFPISRPNLTFSTLTVSNMSPEDSSIYLCSVQQGAGYGYTFGSGTRLTVV.

The genes are TRBV20-1 and TRBJ2-7, with TRBD1 matching 7 bases. V shed 3 bases, J shed 2 bases, and the junction held 4 bases outside the gene matches. Germline loops: CDR1 DFQATT, CDR2 SNEGSKA (reference sequence). This CDR3 spans 13 amino acids. The CDR3 reads CSASFQGAYEQYF. The CDR3 DNA sequence: TGCAGTGCTAGTTTCCAGGGGGCCTACGAGCAGTACTTC.

This clonotype was picked up a small number of times. V usage is TRBV18 and J usage is TRBJ2-3, with 7 bases aligning to TRBD2. V trimming: 6 bases; J trimming: 5 bases; junction bases outside the gene matches: 11. Germline V CDR1 and CDR2: KGHSH, LQKENI. This CDR3 has 15 amino acids. CDR3 nucleotide sequence: TGTGCCAGCTCCTTGACTAGCTCGGTTGGAGATACGCAGTATTTT. It encodes CASSLTSSVGDTQYF.

The chain carries TRBV6-1 and TRBJ2-1; TRBD2 agrees at 14 bases. J was trimmed by 6 bases and V by 6 bases; bases with no gene match: 1. Germline V gene data show CDR1 as MNHNS and CDR2 as SASEGT. The CDR3 totals 14 residues. The CDR3 loop is CASRTSGRANEQFF. CDR3 bases: TGTGCCAGCAGGACTAGCGGGAGGGCCAATGAGCAGTTCTTC.

Only one count was recorded for this clonotype. The J gene is TRBJ2-7, the V gene TRBV20-1; weak D call: TRBD1 (6 bases). V gave up 3 bases and J gave up 7 bases, with 19 bases separating them. Germline V lookup: CDR1 DFQATT, CDR2 SNEGSKA (reference sequence). This CDR3 contains 14 residues. The CDR3 here is CSASPGQTVREQYF. For the CDR3, the DNA is TGCAGTGCTAGCCCAGGACAGACCGTACGTGAGCAGTACTTC.

This clonotype occurred once. The J gene is TRBJ2-1, the V gene TRBV3-1; no reliable D call. This CDR3 spans 18 amino acids. V lost 1 base, J lost 2 bases, and 18 bases lay in between. Germline-derived CDR1 and CDR2 are LGHDT and YNNKEL (reference sequence). The CDR3, as DNA: TGTGCCAGCAGCCAAGCACCTCCCGATCACATAACCTACAATGAGCAGTTCTTC. Translating it yields CASSQAPPDHITYNEQFF.

The chain carries TRBV11-2 and TRBJ2-7, with D maybe TRBD2 (5 bases). CDR3 length equals 14 residues. The germline CDR1 and CDR2 sequences are SGHAT and FQNNGV. The V gene lost 2 bases and the J gene lost 6 bases, with 14 bases spanning the gap. The CDR3, as DNA: TGTGCCAGCAGCTTAAAAACTAGTGCTTCCGAGCAGTACTTC. Protein product: CASSLKTSASEQYF.

This clonotype was picked up a small number of times. The V gene is TRBV14, the J gene TRBJ2-1; D call uncertain. This CDR3 region has 14 residues. V was trimmed by 4 bases and J by 6 bases, leaving 13 bases between them. Germline V lookup: CDR1 SGHDN, CDR2 FVKESK. CDR3 sequence (DNA): TGTGCCAGCAGCCGGATTCCTAGAGGCAATGAGCAGTTCTTC. The encoded protein is CASSRIPRGNEQFF.

V is TRBV20-1 and J is TRBJ2-2; the D call may be TRBD1 or TRBD2 (6 bases each). Germline V CDR1 and CDR2: DFQATT, SNEGSKA (reference sequence). Trimming stripped 5 bases from V and 4 bases from J, with 20 bases between. The CDR3 is made up of 16 amino acids. Written as DNA, the CDR3 is TGCAGTGCTGGGGTGGGGGGCGGCGTCGCCACCGGGGAGCTGTTTTTT. This sequence encodes CSAGVGGGVATGELFF.

This clonotype was observed at least ten times. This chain joins TRBV20-1 and TRBJ2-5; 8 nucleotides line up with TRBD1. Germline trimming cut 1 base from V and 2 bases from J; bases unmatched to any gene: 9. This CDR3 is built from 16 residues. Per the germline V gene, CDR1 is DFQATT and CDR2 is SNEGSKA (reference sequence). The chain's CDR3 is CSARGRTGRFQETQYF. In nucleotides, the CDR3 is TGCAGTGCTAGAGGGCGGACAGGGAGATTTCAAGAGACCCAGTACTTC.

The chain recombines TRBV10-3 with TRBJ2-7; D is unresolved. This CDR3 contains 12 residues. Germline V gene data show CDR1 as ENHRY and CDR2 as SYGVKD. Trimming shortened V by 10 bases and J by 0 bases, and 10 bases separated the two germline ends. For the CDR3, the DNA is TGTGCCACCTCGGACGCCTCCTACGAGCAGTACTTC. It encodes CATSDASYEQYF.